This TCR beta chain was sequenced in a study of blood T cells in healthy people across ages (dated by TCRdb to between 2014 and 2017). Regarding the complete study: In model experiments, template switching captured about one uniquely barcoded TCR beta cDNA molecule for every two T cells. The study measured age-related changes in TCR beta repertoire diversity using deep sequencing normalized with unique cDNA molecular identifiers. Using the same blood draw, the study looked at two additional independent replicas of 1 million unique cDNA reads for two donors, one aged 18 to 30 and the other aged 80 or older. The donors were split into four age groups: young (average about 16 years), middle-aged (nearly 40), aged (approximately 59) and long-lived (over 80). To avoid experimental bias, donors of different ages were randomly spread across the sequencing lanes. Overall study outcomes, separate from this receptor: Conclusive comparison of naive and antigen-experienced compartments was prevented by the profiling of bulk unsorted PBMCs. Compared with the aged group, more naive CD4+ T cells, fewer expanded clones and increased TCR diversity were shown by the long-lived group, suggesting age selection. Observed TCR beta diversity per million T cells fell roughly linearly with age, and a significant reduction was already apparent by age approximately 40. Observed TCR beta diversity correlated strongly with the percentage of naive T cells measured by flow cytometry. Because the CMV infection status of the donors was unknown, age-related changes in expanded clonotypes may potentially have been confounded. Estimates of total diversity from one million sequenced T cells were regarded as lower bounds and underestimates.

This clonotype was detected a few times. Its recognized antigen is unknown. The sample holds no much larger clone one base away, and base qualities are not on file. The CDR3 measures 16 amino acids from cysteine to phenylalanine. Left in the record is the CDR3 DNA by itself, 48 bases read in frame from the first base. CDR1 and CDR2 (SGHRS, YFSETQ) derive from the germline V gene. Trimmed from V: 4 bases; trimmed from J: 6 bases; junction bases lacking a gene match: 9. Donors were roughly 40 systemically healthy Caucasian individuals from Russia aged roughly 6 to 100 years. About 10 milliliters of peripheral blood were collected from each donor into EDTA-treated Vacutainer tubes. Ficoll-Paque density-gradient centrifugation was used to isolate PBMCs, with at least 7 million obtained per sample. Total RNA was extracted from PBMCs with Trizol reagent, with at least 6 micrograms obtained per sample. For every donor, an aliquot of PBMCs went through flow cytometry to measure the percentages of naive CD45RAhigh/CD27high T cells.

Library preparation employed 5' RACE. TCRdb lists the instrument as Illumina HiSeq 2500. A second roughly 6 to 11 cycle PCR used a sample-barcoded 5' primer and a J-beta primer mix. Each TCR beta cDNA molecule received a unique molecular identifier from a template-switch 5' adaptor carrying 12 random nucleotides. At least 2.5 million CDR3-containing paired-end reads were obtained from each sample. The Mint cDNA synthesis kit, primed by a TRBC-specific oligonucleotide, was used to synthesize first-strand cDNA from all RNA. Following uracil-DNA glycosylase treatment, all cDNA underwent a first 18-cycle PCR with the universal primers M1SS and BC2_uni_R. Per the authors' processing: For normalization, 1 million high-quality reads were randomly selected from each sample, with every read carrying a distinct molecular identifier. Reads sharing molecular identifiers were discarded rather than binned into consensus sequences. MiTCR, with a Q25 quality threshold and the strictest error-elimination algorithm, was used for CDR3 identification, clonotype clustering and error correction. Lower-bound total TCR beta diversity was estimated with a nonparametric unseen species model using Euler transformation. Using fastp trimming at Q25 and MiXCR clonotype assembly, TCRdb reanalyzed the public sequencing data and kept in-frame beta chains. Rows with a matching CDR3 protein are joined into one entry that keeps the most common DNA and genes. The V and J calls and clone size are TCRdb's, not the authors'. The sample table records about 1.6 million distinct CDR3 sequences; about 31% of these occur just once. The top ten hold approximately 10% of the sample.

The TCR sequence derives from a woman in her thirties in good health. The chain is made from TRBV5-1 and TRBJ2-1; 11 central bases correspond to TRBD2. Sequencing used blood. The nucleotides are TGCGCCAGCAGCATTGGACTAGCGGGCGGGGTCAATGAGCAGTTCTTC. Translated, this gives CASSIGLAGGVNEQFF.